This T cell receptor (beta chain) was documented in a study of OX40 agonist ivuxolimab in advanced cancers. Whole-study results and caveats: Researchers did not establish what antigens the expanded peripheral T cells target.

This clone was counted once. Its antigen is not known. Repertoires were generated with immunoSEQ multiplex PCR, while TCRdb's copy carries only in-frame clones and drops some. Here the sample spans some 120,000 clones, around 92% being singletons. The sample consisted of CD4+ or CD8+ T cells sorted from blood, taken in a trial of the OX40 agonist ivuxolimab. This receptor was taken from an adult with an advanced solid tumor such as melanoma, head and neck, liver or kidney cancer.

CDR3 in amino acids: CASFEQYF. The CDR3 bases are TGTGCCAGTTTTGAGCAGTACTTC. V usage is TRBV28 and J usage is TRBJ2-7, with no clear D. CDR3 length: 8 amino acids. V lost 9 bases, J lost 7 bases, and 4 bases lay in between. The germline V gene encodes CDR1 MDHEN and CDR2 SYDVKM.